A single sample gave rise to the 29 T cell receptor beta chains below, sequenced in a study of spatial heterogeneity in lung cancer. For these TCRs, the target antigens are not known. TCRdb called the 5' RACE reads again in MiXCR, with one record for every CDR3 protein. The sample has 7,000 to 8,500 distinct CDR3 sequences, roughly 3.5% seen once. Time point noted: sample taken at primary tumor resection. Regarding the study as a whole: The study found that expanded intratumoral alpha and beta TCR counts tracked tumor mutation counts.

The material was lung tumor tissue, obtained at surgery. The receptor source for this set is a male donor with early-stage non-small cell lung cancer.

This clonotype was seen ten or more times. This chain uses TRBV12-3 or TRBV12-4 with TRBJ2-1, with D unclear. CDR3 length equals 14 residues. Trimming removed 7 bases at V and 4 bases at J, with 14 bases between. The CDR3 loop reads CASTLGNFYNEQFF. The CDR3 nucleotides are TGTGCCAGCACCTTAGGGAATTTTTACAATGAGCAGTTCTTC.

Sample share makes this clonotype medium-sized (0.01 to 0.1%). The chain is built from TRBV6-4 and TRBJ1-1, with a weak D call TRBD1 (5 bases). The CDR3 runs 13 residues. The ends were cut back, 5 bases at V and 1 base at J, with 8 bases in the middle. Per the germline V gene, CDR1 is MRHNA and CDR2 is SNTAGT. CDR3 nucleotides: TGTGCCAGCAGTTACGACAGGAACACTGAAGCTTTCTTT. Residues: CASSYDRNTEAFF.

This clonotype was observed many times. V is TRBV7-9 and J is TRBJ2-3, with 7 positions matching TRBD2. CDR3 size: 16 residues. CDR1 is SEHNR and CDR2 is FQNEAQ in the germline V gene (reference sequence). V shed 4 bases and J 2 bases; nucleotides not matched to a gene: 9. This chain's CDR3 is CASSSLGSGYTDTQYF. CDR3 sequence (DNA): TGTGCCAGCAGCTCCCTGGGTAGCGGGTACACAGATACGCAGTATTTT.

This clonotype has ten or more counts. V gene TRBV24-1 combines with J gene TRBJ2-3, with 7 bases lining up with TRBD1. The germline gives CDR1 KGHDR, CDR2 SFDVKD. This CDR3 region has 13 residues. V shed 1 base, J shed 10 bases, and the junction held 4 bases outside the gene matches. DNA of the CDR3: TGTGCCACCAGTGATTTAGACAGGGTCGCGCAGTATTTT. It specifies CATSDLDRVAQYF.

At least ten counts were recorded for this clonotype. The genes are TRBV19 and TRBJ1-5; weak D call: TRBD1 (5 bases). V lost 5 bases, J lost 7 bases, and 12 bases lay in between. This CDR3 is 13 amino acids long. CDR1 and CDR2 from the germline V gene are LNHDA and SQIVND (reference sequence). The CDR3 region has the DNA TGTGCCAGTAGTTTTCAGGGTGGCCAGCCCCAGCATTTT. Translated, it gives CASSFQGGQPQHF.

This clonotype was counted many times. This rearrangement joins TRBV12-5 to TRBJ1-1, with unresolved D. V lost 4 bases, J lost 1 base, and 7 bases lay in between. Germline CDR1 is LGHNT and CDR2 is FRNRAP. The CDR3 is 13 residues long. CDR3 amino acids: CASGYLENTEAFF. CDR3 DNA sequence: TGTGCTAGTGGTTACCTTGAGAACACTGAAGCTTTCTTT.

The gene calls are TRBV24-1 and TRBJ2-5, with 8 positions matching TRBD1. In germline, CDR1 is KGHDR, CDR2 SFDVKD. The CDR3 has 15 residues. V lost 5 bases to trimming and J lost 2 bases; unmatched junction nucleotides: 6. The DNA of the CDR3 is TGTGCCACCAGTGCTTGGACAGGGCTACAAGAGACCCAGTACTTC. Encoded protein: CATSAWTGLQETQYF.

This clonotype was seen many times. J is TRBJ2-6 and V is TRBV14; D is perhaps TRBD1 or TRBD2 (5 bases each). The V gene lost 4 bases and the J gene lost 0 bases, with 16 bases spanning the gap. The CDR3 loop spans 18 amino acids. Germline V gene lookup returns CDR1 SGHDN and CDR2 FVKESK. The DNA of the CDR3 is TGTGCCAGCAGCCTAACGATAGAGGGGACCTCTGGGGCCAACGTCCTGACTTTC. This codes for CASSLTIEGTSGANVLTF. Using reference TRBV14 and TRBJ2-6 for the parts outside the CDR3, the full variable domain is EAGVTQFPSHSVIEKGQTVTLRCDPISGHDNLYWYRRVMGKEIKFLLHFVKESKQDESGMPNNRFLAERTGGTYSTLKVQPAELEDSGVYFCASSLTIEGTSGANVLTFGAGSRLTVL.

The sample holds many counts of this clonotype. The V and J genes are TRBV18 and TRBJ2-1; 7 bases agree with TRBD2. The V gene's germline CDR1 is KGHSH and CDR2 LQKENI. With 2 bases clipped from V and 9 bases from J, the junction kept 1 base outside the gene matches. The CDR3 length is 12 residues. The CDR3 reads CASSPSGVEQFF. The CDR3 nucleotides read TGTGCCAGCTCACCAAGCGGGGTTGAGCAGTTCTTC.

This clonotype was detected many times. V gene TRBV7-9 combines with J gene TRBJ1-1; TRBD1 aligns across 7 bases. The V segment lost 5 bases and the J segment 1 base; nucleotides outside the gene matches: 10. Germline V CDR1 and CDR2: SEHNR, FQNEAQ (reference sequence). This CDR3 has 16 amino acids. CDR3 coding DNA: TGTGCCAGCAGCCAGACAGGGTATGTAGCGAACACTGAAGCTTTCTTT. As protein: CASSQTGYVANTEAFF.

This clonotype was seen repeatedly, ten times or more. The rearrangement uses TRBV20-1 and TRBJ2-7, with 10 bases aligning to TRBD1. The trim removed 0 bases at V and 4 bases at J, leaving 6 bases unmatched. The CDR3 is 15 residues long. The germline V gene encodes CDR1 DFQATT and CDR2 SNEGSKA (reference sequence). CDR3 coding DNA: TGCAGTGCTAGAGATCCCGGGACAGGGGCATACGAGCAGTACTTC. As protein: CSARDPGTGAYEQYF.

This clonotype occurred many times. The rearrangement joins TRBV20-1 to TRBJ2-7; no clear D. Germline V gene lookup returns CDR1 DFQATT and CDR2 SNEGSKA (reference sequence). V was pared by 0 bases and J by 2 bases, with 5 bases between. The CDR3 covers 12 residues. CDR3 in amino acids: CSARDQTYEQYF. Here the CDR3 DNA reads TGCAGTGCTAGAGATCAAACCTACGAGCAGTACTTC.

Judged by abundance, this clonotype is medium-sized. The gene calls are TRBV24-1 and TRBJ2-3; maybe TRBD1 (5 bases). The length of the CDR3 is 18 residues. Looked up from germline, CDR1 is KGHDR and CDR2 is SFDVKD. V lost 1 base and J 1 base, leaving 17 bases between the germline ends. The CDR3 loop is CATSDFKGSRRGTDTQYF. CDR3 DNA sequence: TGTGCCACCAGTGATTTTAAGGGGTCCCGTAGGGGCACAGATACGCAGTATTTT.

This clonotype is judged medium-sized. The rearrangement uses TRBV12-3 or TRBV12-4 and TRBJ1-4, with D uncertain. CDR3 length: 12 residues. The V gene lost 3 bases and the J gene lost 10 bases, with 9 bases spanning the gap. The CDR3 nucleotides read TGTGCCAGCAGTTTCCCAGAGGGAAAACTGTTTTTT. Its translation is CASSFPEGKLFF.

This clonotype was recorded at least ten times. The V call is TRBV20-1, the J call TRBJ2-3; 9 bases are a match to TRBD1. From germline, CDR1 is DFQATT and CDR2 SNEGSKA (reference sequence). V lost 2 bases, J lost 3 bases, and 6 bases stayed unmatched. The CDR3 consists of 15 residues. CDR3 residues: CSARIGTGRTDTQYF. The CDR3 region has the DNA TGCAGTGCTAGAATCGGGACAGGGCGGACAGATACGCAGTATTTT.

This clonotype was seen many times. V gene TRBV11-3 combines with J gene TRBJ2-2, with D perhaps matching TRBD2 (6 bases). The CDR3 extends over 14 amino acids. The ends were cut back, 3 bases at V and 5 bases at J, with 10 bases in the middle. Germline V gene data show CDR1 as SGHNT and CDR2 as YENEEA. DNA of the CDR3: TGTGCCAGCAGCTTGTACGGGACTACCGGGGAGCTGTTTTTT. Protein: CASSLYGTTGELFF.

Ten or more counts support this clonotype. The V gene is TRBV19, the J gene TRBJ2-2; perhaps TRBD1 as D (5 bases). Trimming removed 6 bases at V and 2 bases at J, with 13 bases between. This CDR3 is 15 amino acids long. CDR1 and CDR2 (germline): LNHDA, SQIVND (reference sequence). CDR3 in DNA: TGTGCCAGTAGCGCAGGGTTTTCAAACACCGGGGAGCTGTTTTTT. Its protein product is CASSAGFSNTGELFF.

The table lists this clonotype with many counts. CDR3 loop: CASREGTGGINIETQYF. The CDR3 nucleotides read TGTGCCAGCCGCGAAGGGACAGGGGGGATTAACATAGAGACCCAGTACTTC. The rearrangement uses TRBV6-1 and TRBJ2-5, with 11 bases that match TRBD1. Germline V gene data show CDR1 as MNHNS and CDR2 as SASEGT. The V segment lost 8 bases and the J segment 4 bases; nucleotides outside the gene matches: 15. The CDR3 totals 17 residues.

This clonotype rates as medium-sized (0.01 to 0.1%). The CDR3 region has the DNA TGCAGCGTAGGGACAGCCTACAATGAGCAGTTCTTC. As protein: CSVGTAYNEQFF. The chain links TRBV29-1 to TRBJ2-1; 7 nucleotides align to TRBD1. This CDR3 has 12 residues. The V segment lost 6 bases and the J segment 2 bases; nucleotides outside the gene matches: 1. CDR1 is SQVTM and CDR2 is ANQGSEA in the germline V gene.

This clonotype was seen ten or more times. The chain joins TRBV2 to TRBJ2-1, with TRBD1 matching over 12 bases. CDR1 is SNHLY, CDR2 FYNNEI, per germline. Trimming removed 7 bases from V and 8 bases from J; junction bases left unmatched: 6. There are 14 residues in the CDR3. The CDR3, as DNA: TGTGCCAGCACCCGGGACAGGGGGCGCGATGAGCAGTTCTTC. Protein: CASTRDRGRDEQFF.

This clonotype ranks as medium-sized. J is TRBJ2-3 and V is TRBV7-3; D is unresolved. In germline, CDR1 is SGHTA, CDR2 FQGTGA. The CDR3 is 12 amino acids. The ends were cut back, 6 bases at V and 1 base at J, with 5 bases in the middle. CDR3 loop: CASSSGTDTQYF. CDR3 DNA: TGTGCCAGCAGTTCGGGCACAGATACGCAGTATTTT.

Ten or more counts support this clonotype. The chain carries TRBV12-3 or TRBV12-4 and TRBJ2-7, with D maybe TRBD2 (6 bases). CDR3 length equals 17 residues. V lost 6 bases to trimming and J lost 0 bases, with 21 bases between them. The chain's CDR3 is CASSNRPGGRSSYEQYF. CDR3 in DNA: TGTGCCAGCAGCAACCGTCCTGGGGGGAGGAGCTCCTACGAGCAGTACTTC.

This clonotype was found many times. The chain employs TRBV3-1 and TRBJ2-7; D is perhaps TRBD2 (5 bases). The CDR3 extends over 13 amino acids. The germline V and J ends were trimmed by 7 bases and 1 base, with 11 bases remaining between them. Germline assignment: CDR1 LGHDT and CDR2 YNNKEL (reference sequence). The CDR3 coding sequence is TGTGCCAGCAAACTACCGGGGTCCTACGAGCAGTACTTC. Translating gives CASKLPGSYEQYF.

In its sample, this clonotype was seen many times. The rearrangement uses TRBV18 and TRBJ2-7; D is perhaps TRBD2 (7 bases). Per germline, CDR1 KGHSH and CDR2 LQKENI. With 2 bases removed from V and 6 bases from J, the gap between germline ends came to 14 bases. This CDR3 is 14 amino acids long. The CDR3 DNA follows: TGTGCCAGCTCACCAGGCGGGGGCCCGGGCGAGCAGTACTTC. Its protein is CASSPGGGPGEQYF. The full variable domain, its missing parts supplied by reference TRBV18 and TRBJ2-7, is NAGVMQNPRHLVRRRGQEARLRCSPMKGHSHVYWYRQLPEEGLKFMVYLQKENIIDESGMPKERFSAEFPKEGPSILRIQQVVRGDSAAYFCASSPGGGPGEQYFGPGTRLTVT.

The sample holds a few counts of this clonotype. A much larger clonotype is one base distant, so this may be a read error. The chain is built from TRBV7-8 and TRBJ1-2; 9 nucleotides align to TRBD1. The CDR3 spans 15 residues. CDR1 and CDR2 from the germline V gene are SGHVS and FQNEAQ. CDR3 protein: CASSLDTGGAPGYNF. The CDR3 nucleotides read TGTGCCAGCAGCTTAGACACAGGGGGCGCTCCTGGCTACAACTTC. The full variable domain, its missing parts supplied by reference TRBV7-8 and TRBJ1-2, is GAGVSQSPRYKVAKRGQDVALRCDPISGHVSLFWYQQALGQGPEFLTYFQNEAQLDKSGLPSDRFFAERPEGSVSTLKIQRTQQEDSAVYLCASSLDTGGAPGYNFGSGTRLTVV.

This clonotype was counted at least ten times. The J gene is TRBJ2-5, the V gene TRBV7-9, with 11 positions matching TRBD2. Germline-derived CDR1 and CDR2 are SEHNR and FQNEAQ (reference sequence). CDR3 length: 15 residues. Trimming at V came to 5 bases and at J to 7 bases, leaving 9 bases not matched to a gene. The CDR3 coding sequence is TGTGCCAGCAGCCTACTGACTAGCGGGACCGGGACCCAGTACTTC. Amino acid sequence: CASSLLTSGTGTQYF.

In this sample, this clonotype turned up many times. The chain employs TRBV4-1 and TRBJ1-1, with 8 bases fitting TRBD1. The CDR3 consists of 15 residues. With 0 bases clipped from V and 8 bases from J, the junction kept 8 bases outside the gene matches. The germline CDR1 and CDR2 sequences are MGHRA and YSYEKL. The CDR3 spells CASSQEGTGLREAFF. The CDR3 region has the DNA TGCGCCAGCAGCCAAGAGGGGACAGGACTACGAGAAGCTTTCTTT.

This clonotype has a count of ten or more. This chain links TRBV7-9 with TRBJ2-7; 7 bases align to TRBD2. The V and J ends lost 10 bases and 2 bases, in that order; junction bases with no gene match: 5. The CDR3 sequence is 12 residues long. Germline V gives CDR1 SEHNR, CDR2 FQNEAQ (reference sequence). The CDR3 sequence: CATASGTYEQYF. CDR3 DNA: TGTGCCACCGCGAGCGGGACCTACGAGCAGTACTTC.

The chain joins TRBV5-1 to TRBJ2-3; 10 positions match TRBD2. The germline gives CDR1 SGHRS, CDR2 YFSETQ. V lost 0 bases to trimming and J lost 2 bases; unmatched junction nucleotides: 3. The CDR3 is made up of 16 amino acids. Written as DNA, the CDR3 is TGCGCCAGCAGCTTGGAGGGGACTAGCGACACAGATACGCAGTATTTT. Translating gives CASSLEGTSDTDTQYF. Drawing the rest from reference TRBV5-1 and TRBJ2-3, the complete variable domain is KAGVTQTPRYLIKTRGQQVTLSCSPISGHRSVSWYQQTPGQGLQFLFEYFSETQRNKGNFPGRFSGRQFSNSRSEMNVSTLELGDSALYLCASSLEGTSDTDTQYFGPGTRLTVL.